This T cell receptor (beta chain) was captured by sequencing in a study of immune evolution from preneoplasia to lung adenocarcinoma (dated by TCRdb to the early 2020s). With regard to the full study: HLA loss of heterozygosity was observed in roughly 6.6%, 14% and 36% of AIS, MIA and ADC lesions, respectively, and was not observed in any AAH lesions. The sample size was set by how many specimens were available, not by a prior power calculation. Whole exome sequencing and methylation data from the same cohort of nodules were integrated with the immune data. TCR sequencing data were obtained from 55 or so patients. The study reported that fewer than 130 samples were used for TCR sequencing. Immune contexture across lung adenocarcinoma precursors and invasive adenocarcinoma was profiled using immune gene expression, TCR sequencing and multiplex immunofluorescence. A total of under 60 patients with pulmonary nodules who underwent surgical resection were included in the overall cohort. Resected precursor lesions (AAH, AIS, MIA) and invasive adenocarcinomas were compared against paired morphologically normal lung tissue. POLYSOLVER was used to infer Class I HLA alleles from exome data, and LOHHLA was used to detect allele-specific HLA loss.

With regard to this clone: The clone's antigen remains unknown. The sample holds no much larger clone one base away, and base qualities are not on file.

Study-level results and caveats: Because all patients came from Japan and China, whether the findings apply to Western populations was uncertain. Clonality was highest in normal lung, while later-stage lesions appeared to show lower clonality but higher T cell density and diversity. Top T cell clone frequencies were highest in normal lung and appeared to decrease progressively from AAH through AIS, MIA and invasive adenocarcinoma. KRAS-mutant nodules showed the highest T cell clonality compared with EGFR-mutant or double wild-type lesions. The findings reflected association rather than direct causation, and larger cohorts with long-term follow-up and longitudinal biopsies were considered necessary.

Resection was performed on patients in Japan or China between the mid-2010s and the late 2010s. Two lung cancer pathologists independently confirmed the histologic diagnosis of each case on H&E slides. To enrich premalignant or tumor cells for nucleic acid extraction, macro-dissection was performed after pathologic assessment. FFPE tissue was used for DNA isolation with the AllPrep DNA/RNA FFPE Kit. The immunoSEQ hsTCRbeta Kit was used to sequence TCR beta CDR3 regions from DNA. Turning to the authors' computational methods: TCR sequencing data were analysed with the ImmunoSEQ Analyzer. T cell clonality was calculated on productive rearrangements as 1 minus Pielou's evenness. The inverse Simpson index, applied to productive templates, was used to measure T cell diversity. T cell density was TCR beta template counts normalized to usable DNA, estimated by amplifying and sequencing housekeeping genes. Two-sided Kruskal-Wallis tests were used to compare TCR metrics across histologic stages. Imported from immuneACCESS, the table was reduced by TCRdb to in-frame sequences with V and J called. These copies leave out some clones; in studies compared against another copy, an unresolved V gene accounts for under half, and the cause of the remainder is not known. V and J calls and clone size are as listed in that table; D and trimming were resolved from the DNA. This sample lists some 7,200 clones; approximately 85% were detected once. Approximately 4.8% of the sample goes to the ten largest clones.

For this chain, trimming is 4 bases at the V end and 0 bases at the J end, and the number of junction bases without a gene match is 7. The germline V gene provides CDR1 SGHTS and CDR2 YDEGEE. The CDR3 covers 15 residues, taking in both the cysteine and the phenylalanine. Here the CDR3 DNA is all that survives: 45 bases in frame from base 1. The clonotype was recovered from a person over 45 with lung adenocarcinoma. The sequence links TRBV5-8 to TRBJ2-7; TRBD2 aligns with 7 central bases. Source material: FFPE invasive lung adenocarcinoma tissue. The cell subset or site label on this specimen signifies: frankly invasive lung adenocarcinoma (ADC). CDR3 loop: CASSPLGGSSYEQYF. In nucleotides, the sequence is TGTGCCAGCAGCCCCCTTGGCGGGAGCTCCTACGAGCAGTACTTC.